This T cell receptor beta chain was captured in a study of PD-1 blockade in classical Hodgkin lymphoma. Comment on this clone: What it recognizes is unknown.

Data came from immunoSEQ multiplex PCR; TCRdb stores just in-frame clones and leaves some out. The sample yields about 20,000 clones, about four fifths seen once. The trim removed 9 bases at V and 3 bases at J, leaving 8 bases unmatched. This CDR3 region has 15 residues. CDR1 and CDR2 (germline): MNHNS, SASEGT. The time point is: newly diagnosed, previously untreated cHL patient sample. The CD4+ T cells used were purified from thawed PBMCs through magnetic negative selection. Untreated, newly diagnosed classical Hodgkin lymphoma PBMCs were used for comparison. Overall study results and limits: At baseline, newly diagnosed patients reportedly showed less TCR diversity than healthy donors.

This sequence joins TRBV6-1 and TRBJ2-2; TRBD2 matches 9 bases. Sequencing input: CD4+ T cells from blood. This TCR was sampled from a human donor with classical Hodgkin lymphoma. The CDR3 DNA is TGTGCCAGTGAGACACTAGCGGGCTACACCGGGGAGCTGTTTTTT. Translating gives CASETLAGYTGELFF.